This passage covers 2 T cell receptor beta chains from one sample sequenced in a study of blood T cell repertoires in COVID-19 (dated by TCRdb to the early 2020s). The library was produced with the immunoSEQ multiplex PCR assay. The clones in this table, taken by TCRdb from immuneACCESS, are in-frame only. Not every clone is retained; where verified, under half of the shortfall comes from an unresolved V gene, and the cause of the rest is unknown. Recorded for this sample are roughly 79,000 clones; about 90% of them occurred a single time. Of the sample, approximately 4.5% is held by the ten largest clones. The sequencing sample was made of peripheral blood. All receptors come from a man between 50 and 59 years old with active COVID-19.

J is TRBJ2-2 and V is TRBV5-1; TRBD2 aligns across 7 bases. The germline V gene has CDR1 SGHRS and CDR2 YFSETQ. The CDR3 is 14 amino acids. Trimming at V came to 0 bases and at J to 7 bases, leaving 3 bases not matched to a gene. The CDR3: CASSLDSGGGELFF. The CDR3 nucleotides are TGCGCCAGCAGCTTGGATTCGGGAGGCGGGGAGCTGTTTTTT.

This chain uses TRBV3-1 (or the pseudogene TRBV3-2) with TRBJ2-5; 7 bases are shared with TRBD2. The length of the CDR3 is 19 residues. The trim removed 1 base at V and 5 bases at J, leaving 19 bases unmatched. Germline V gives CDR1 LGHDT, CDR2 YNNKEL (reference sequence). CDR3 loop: CASSQGLPSGNGLSETQYF. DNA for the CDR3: TGTGCCAGCAGCCAAGGCCTTCCCAGCGGGAACGGGCTTAGTGAGACCCAGTACTTC.